These 9 T cell receptor beta chains were sequenced from one sample in a study of T cell changes during pregnancy in multiple sclerosis. Clones were sequenced by immunoSEQ multiplex PCR, and TCRdb holds only the in-frame ones, with some missing. Of fewer than 45,000 clones listed, around 91% are singletons. The sequences come from CD8+ T cells from peripheral blood mononuclear cells, collected in the first trimester of pregnancy. These TCRs come from a female donor with multiple sclerosis, enrolled in a pregnancy study.

The V gene is TRBV2, the J gene TRBJ2-3, with D possibly matching TRBD2 (6 bases). The CDR3 is 16 residues long. Germline V CDR1 and CDR2: SNHLY, FYNNEI. V dropped 1 base and J dropped 2 bases, with 13 bases sitting between them. As DNA, the CDR3 is TGTGCCAGCAGTGAAGACTGGCCTAGCGTCACAGATACGCAGTATTTT. This encodes CASSEDWPSVTDTQYF. Drawing the rest from reference TRBV2 and TRBJ2-3, the complete variable domain is EPEVTQTPSHQVTQMGQEVILRCVPISNHLYFYWYRQILGQKVEFLVSFYNNEISEKSEIFDDQFSVERPDGSNFTLKIRSTKLEDSAMYFCASSEDWPSVTDTQYFGPGTRLTVL.

The chain carries TRBV19 and TRBJ2-1; D unresolved. V was shortened by 3 bases and J by 4 bases, with 10 bases between the two germline ends. Germline CDR1 is LNHDA and CDR2 is SQIVND (reference sequence). CDR3 length: 14 residues. CDR3 in DNA: TGTGCCAGTAGTATTCAACTGTATTACAATGAGCAGTTCTTC. Translating it yields CASSIQLYYNEQFF.

The chain uses TRBV7-2 and TRBJ2-1, with 12 bases lining up with TRBD2. This CDR3 is built from 15 residues. Per germline, CDR1 SGHTA and CDR2 FQGNSA. Trimming cost V 4 bases and J 8 bases; bases outside gene matches: 6. The CDR3 DNA reads TGTGCCAGCAGCTACACTAGCGGGGGGTTAGATGAGCAGTTCTTC. This gives the protein CASSYTSGGLDEQFF.

This chain links TRBV7-2 with TRBJ2-7; possible D gene TRBD1, 6 bases. Germline CDR1 reads SGHTA; CDR2 reads FQGNSA. The CDR3 is made up of 16 amino acids. The V and J ends lost 5 bases and 0 bases respectively, with 17 bases between them. The CDR3 protein is CASSRTGPADSYEQYF. Written as DNA, the CDR3 is TGTGCCAGCAGCCGTACAGGGCCCGCGGACTCCTACGAGCAGTACTTC.

The CDR3 protein is CASSDSVGSGANVLTF. In DNA, the CDR3 is TGTGCCAGCAGTGACTCAGTCGGCTCTGGGGCCAACGTCCTGACTTTC. This chain uses TRBV6-4 with TRBJ2-6; D gene unclear. V gave up 0 bases and J gave up 0 bases, with 6 bases separating them. Per germline, CDR1 MRHNA and CDR2 SNTAGT. This CDR3 region has 16 residues.

V usage is TRBV29-1 and J usage is TRBJ2-1; weak D call: TRBD2 (5 bases). Germline V gives CDR1 SQVTM, CDR2 ANQGSEA. The CDR3 totals 13 residues. V was shortened by 1 base and J by 4 bases, with 8 bases between the two germline ends. CDR3 sequence reads: CSVEGAVYNEQFF. The CDR3 nucleotides read TGCAGCGTTGAAGGAGCGGTTTACAATGAGCAGTTCTTC.

The chain couples TRBV9 to TRBJ2-2; TRBD1 agrees at 9 bases. The CDR3 runs to 14 residues. J was trimmed by 1 base and V by 8 bases; bases with no gene match: 3. CDR1 is SGDLS and CDR2 is YYNGEE in the germline V gene. CDR3 sequence (DNA): TGTGCCAGTACGGACAGGGGGAACACCGGGGAGCTGTTTTTT. Protein: CASTDRGNTGELFF. Complete variable domain (other parts from reference TRBV9 and TRBJ2-2): DSGVTQTPKHLITATGQRVTLRCSPRSGDLSVYWYQQSLDQGLQFLIQYYNGEERAKGNILERFSAQQFPDLHSELNLSSLELGDSALYFCASTDRGNTGELFFGEGSRLTVL.

This sequence joins TRBV29-1 and TRBJ1-1, with 7 bases identical to TRBD1. The CDR3 totals 13 residues. From germline, CDR1 is SQVTM and CDR2 ANQGSEA. V lost 7 bases, J lost 2 bases, and 7 bases stayed unmatched. The CDR3 nucleotides are TGCAGCGCCGCGACAGGGACTAACACTGAAGCTTTCTTT. Translating it yields CSAATGTNTEAFF.

This clone was seen more than once but under ten times. The chain recombines TRBV14 with TRBJ2-1; possibly TRBD2 for D (6 bases). Between the trimmed V and J ends, which lost 0 bases and 4 bases, there was a span of 13 bases. In germline, CDR1 is SGHDN, CDR2 FVKESK. The CDR3 spans 16 residues. The CDR3 coding sequence is TGTGCCAGCAGCCAAGATAGAGGGAGGAGTTACAATGAGCAGTTCTTC. It is translated as CASSQDRGRSYNEQFF.